Listed here are 8 T cell receptor beta chains from one sample, sequenced in a study of sequential checkpoint blockade in melanoma (dated by TCRdb to between 2018 and 2021). Library generation was performed with the immunoSEQ multiplex PCR assay. In its TCRdb copy, this immuneACCESS table keeps in-frame sequences only and misses some clones. Where compared with another copy, unresolved V genes explain less than half of these, and the others have no known cause. Within this sample are about 4,800 clones, with about two thirds of them counted one time only. The ten biggest clones cover 67% of the sample. The sample's treatment or condition label, in plain terms: randomized to nivolumab then ipilimumab (arm A) or the reverse (arm B). The specimen was CD8+ T cells sorted from blood (inferred from file names), collected from a patient given nivolumab and ipilimumab in sequence. Every receptor here comes from a human donor with melanoma.

The chain joins TRBV18 to TRBJ1-1; possibly TRBD1 for D (5 bases). Trimming took 5 bases from V and 4 from J, leaving 11 bases between them. This CDR3 has 13 amino acids. The germline CDR1 and CDR2 sequences are KGHSH and LQKENI. CDR3 nucleotide sequence: TGTGCCAGCTCATTCGGGGGTGGCACTGAAGCTTTCTTT. It encodes CASSFGGGTEAFF.

The rearrangement uses TRBV9 and TRBJ2-1; 7 bases line up with TRBD1. Trimming removed 6 bases from V and 0 bases from J; junction bases left unmatched: 6. Germline V gives CDR1 SGDLS, CDR2 YYNGEE. The CDR3 totals 15 residues. CDR3 protein: CASTLDRNSYNEQFF. The CDR3 DNA is TGTGCCAGCACCCTGGACAGGAACTCCTACAATGAGCAGTTCTTC.

This clone was found a few times. The CDR3 region has the DNA TGCAGCGTTGAACCCTTGACCGGCGAGGATGGCTACACCTTC. Translating gives CSVEPLTGEDGYTF. The rearrangement links TRBV29-1 to TRBJ1-2; no reliable D call. V gave up 2 bases and J gave up 6 bases, with 16 bases separating them. CDR3 length: 14 residues. The germline V gene encodes CDR1 SQVTM and CDR2 ANQGSEA.

This clone was counted a few times. The V and J genes are TRBV9 and TRBJ1-3; D remains ambiguous. Trimming pared 0 bases from V and 0 bases from J, leaving 4 bases between. The CDR3 is 14 residues long. Per the germline V gene, CDR1 is SGDLS and CDR2 is YYNGEE. CDR3 coding DNA: TGTGCCAGCAGCGTAGGGAGCTCTGGAAACACCATATATTTT. It yields the protein CASSVGSSGNTIYF.

The V and J genes are TRBV30 and TRBJ2-7; D is unclear. This CDR3 contains 11 residues. V was trimmed by 2 bases and J by 7 bases, leaving 9 bases between them. Germline V gene sequence: CDR1 GTSNPN, CDR2 SVGIG (reference sequence). The DNA of the CDR3 is TGTGCCTGGAGTCGGCTCGGGGAGCAGTACTTC. Translating it yields CAWSRLGEQYF. Combining the CDR3 with reference TRBV30 and TRBJ2-7 gives the whole variable domain SQTIHQWPATLVQPVGSPLSLECTVEGTSNPNLYWYRQAAGRGLQLLFYSVGIGQISSEVPQNLSASRPQDRQFILSSKKLLLSDSGFYLCAWSRLGEQYFGPGTRLTVT.

This clone is large within its sample. V is TRBV27 and J is TRBJ1-2; D possibly corresponds to TRBD1 (6 bases). The CDR3 is 15 amino acids. CDR1 and CDR2 from the germline V gene are MNHEY and SMNVEV (reference sequence). The V and J ends lost 2 bases and 2 bases respectively, with 12 bases between them. The CDR3 loop is CASSLMGGANYGYTF. The CDR3 DNA is TGTGCCAGCAGTTTAATGGGGGGGGCGAACTATGGCTACACCTTC.

The chain couples TRBV27 to TRBJ1-1, with D tentatively TRBD1 (5 bases). V dropped 6 bases and J dropped 2 bases, with 7 bases sitting between them. CDR1 is MNHEY and CDR2 is SMNVEV in the germline V gene (reference sequence). This CDR3 region has 12 residues. CDR3 loop: CASRQGNTEAFF. The CDR3 region has the DNA TGTGCCAGCAGGCAGGGAAACACTGAAGCTTTCTTT.

This clone was found a few times. V gene TRBV10-2 combines with J gene TRBJ2-4; 9 positions agree with TRBD2. The CDR3 covers 16 residues. V lost 4 bases to trimming and J lost 6 bases; unmatched junction nucleotides: 10. Looked up from germline, CDR1 is WSHSY and CDR2 is SAAADI. The CDR3 loop reads CASSAAGGEDGNIQYF. The CDR3 DNA follows: TGCGCCAGCAGTGCCGCGGGAGGGGAGGATGGAAACATTCAGTACTTC.